This T cell receptor (beta chain) was found in a study of T cell repertoires in cytomegalovirus infection. Study information: CMV epitopes in the study were HLA-C-restricted (recently identified) and HLA-B-restricted (well studied). It can be stated that public TCR beta signatures indicated CMV infection as well as a matching HLA type.

Germline assignment: CDR1 MDHEN and CDR2 SYDVKM. V lost 5 bases, J lost 8 bases, and 9 bases stayed unmatched. The CDR3 is 14 residues long. TCRdb passed the reads through MiXCR, listing each CDR3 protein once. The profile shows some 900,000 distinct CDR3 sequences, about 30% of them singletons. Worth noting for this clonotype: Its antigen remains unidentified.

J is TRBJ2-1 and V is TRBV28, with 7 positions matching TRBD2. This clonotype originated in a human donor in good health (CMV status not recorded). Some clones in this sample may be carry-over from other donors' samples. Here the sequenced sample was cultured CD8+ T cells from PBMCs, taken from culture after CMV antigen stimulation. The CDR3 loop is CASSNSGSWDEQFF. DNA for the CDR3: TGTGCCAGCAGTAATAGCGGGTCCTGGGATGAGCAGTTCTTC.